The T cell receptor (beta chain) described here comes from a study of immune cell composition in non-small cell lung cancer. Whole-study findings and limits: It was not proven that tumour-reactive clones equal dominant tumour-associated clones. Tumour-associated clones >0.5% occurred in approximately 32% of adenocarcinomas, roughly 80% of squamous.

The CDR3 has 18 residues. V was clipped by 2 bases and J by 7 bases; unmatched bases: 14. The germline CDR1 and CDR2 sequences are MGHRA and YSYEKL. Frozen unsorted single-cell suspensions supplied the genomic DNA. A remark on this clone: Its antigen is not known.

Clones were sequenced by immunoSEQ multiplex PCR, and TCRdb holds only the in-frame ones, with some missing. The profile shows some 5,000 clones, around 78% of them singletons. The chain links TRBV4-1 to TRBJ2-1; 10 nucleotides agree with TRBD2. The receptor's source is a human donor with non-small cell lung cancer. The sample comprised lung tumor tissue. CDR3 region: CASSQTTSGTPSQNEQFF. CDR3 DNA: TGCGCCAGCAGCCAAACCACTAGCGGGACCCCCTCGCAGAATGAGCAGTTCTTC.